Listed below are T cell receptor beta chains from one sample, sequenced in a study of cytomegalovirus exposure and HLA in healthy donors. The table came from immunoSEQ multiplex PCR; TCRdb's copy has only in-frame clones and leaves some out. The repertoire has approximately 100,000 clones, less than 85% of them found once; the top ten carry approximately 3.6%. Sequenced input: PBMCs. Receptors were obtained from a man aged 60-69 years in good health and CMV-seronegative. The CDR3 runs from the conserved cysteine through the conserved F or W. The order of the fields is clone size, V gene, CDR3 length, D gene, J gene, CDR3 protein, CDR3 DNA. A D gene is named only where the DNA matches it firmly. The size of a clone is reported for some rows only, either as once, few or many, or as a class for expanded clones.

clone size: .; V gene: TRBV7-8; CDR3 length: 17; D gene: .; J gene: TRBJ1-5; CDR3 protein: CASSLKVSGALGQPQHF; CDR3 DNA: TGTGCCAGCAGCTTAAAGGTCTCTGGGGCCTTGGGTCAGCCCCAGCATTTT
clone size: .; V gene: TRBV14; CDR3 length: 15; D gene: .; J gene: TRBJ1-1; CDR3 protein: CASSQVVGGDTEAFF; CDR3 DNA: TGTGCCAGCAGCCAAGTAGTGGGCGGGGACACTGAAGCTTTCTTT
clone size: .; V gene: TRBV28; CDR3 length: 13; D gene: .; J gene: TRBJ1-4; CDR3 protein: CASSFWQNEKLFF; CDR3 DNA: TGTGCCAGCAGTTTTTGGCAGAATGAAAAACTGTTTTTT
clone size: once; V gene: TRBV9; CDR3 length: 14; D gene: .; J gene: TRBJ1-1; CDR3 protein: CASSVVEGDTEAFF; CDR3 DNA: TGTGCCAGCAGCGTAGTTGAGGGCGACACTGAAGCTTTCTTT
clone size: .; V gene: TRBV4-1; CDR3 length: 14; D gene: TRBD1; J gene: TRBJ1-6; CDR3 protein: CASSQGQQNSPLHF; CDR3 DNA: TGCGCCAGCAGCCAGGGACAGCAAAATTCACCCCTCCACTTT
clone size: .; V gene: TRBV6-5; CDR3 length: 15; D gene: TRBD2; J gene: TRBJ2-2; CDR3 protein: CASSLAGGPTGELFF; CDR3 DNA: TGTGCCAGCAGTTTAGCGGGGGGGCCCACCGGGGAGCTGTTTTTT
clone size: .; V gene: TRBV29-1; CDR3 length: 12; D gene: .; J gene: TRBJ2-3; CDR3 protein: CSVVSDTDTQYF; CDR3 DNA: TGCAGCGTTGTGAGCGACACAGATACGCAGTATTTT
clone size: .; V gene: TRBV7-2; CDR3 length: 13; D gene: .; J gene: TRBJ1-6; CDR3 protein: CASSLRTPTPLHF; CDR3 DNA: TGTGCCAGCAGCTTACGGACACCGACACCCCTCCACTTT
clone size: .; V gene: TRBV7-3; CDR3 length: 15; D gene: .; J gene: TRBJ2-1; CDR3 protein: CASSSTGGVGNEQFF; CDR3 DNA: TGTGCCAGCAGCTCCACAGGGGGGGTTGGCAATGAGCAGTTCTTC
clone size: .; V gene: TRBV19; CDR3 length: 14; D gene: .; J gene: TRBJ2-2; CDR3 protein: CASRDSANTGELFF; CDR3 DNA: TGTGCCAGTAGGGACAGCGCGAACACCGGGGAGCTGTTTTTT
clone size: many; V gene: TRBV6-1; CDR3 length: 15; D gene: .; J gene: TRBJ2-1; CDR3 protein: CASSEAGATDNEQFF; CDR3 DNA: TGTGCCAGCAGTGAAGCAGGGGCTACCGACAATGAGCAGTTCTTC
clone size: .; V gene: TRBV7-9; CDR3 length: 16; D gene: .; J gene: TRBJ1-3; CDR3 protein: CASSPLDPGTGNTIYF; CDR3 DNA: TGTGCCAGCAGCCCCCTCGACCCAGGAACCGGAAACACCATATATTTT
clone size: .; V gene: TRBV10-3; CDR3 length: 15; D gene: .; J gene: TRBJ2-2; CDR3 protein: CAISDRGTEVGELFF; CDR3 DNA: TGTGCCATCAGTGACCGCGGGACAGAAGTCGGGGAGCTGTTTTTT
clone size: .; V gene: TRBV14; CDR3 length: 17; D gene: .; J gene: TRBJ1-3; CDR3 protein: CASSPGFGGSSGNTIYF; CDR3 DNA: TGTGCCAGCAGCCCGGGGTTTGGGGGGAGCTCTGGAAACACCATATATTTT
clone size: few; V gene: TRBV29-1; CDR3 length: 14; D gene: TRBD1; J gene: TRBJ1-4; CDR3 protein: CSVSATGGVEKLFF; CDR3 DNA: TGCAGCGTTTCAGCGACAGGGGGGGTCGAAAAACTGTTTTTT
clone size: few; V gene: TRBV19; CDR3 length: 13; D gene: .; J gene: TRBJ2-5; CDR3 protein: CASSIVSYETQYF; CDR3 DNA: TGTGCCAGTAGTATAGTGTCCTATGAGACCCAGTACTTC
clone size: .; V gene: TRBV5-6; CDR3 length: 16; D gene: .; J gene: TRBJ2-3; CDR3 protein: CASSSNLVTNTDTQYF; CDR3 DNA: TGTGCCAGCAGCTCCAACCTAGTCACAAACACAGATACGCAGTATTTT
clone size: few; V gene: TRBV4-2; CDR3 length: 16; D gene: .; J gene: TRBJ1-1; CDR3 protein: CASSQDTAGYWTEAFF; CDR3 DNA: TGTGCCAGCAGCCAAGATACGGCGGGGTATTGGACTGAAGCTTTCTTT
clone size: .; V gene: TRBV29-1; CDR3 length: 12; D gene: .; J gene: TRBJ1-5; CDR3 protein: CSVVTGNQPQHF; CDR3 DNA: TGCAGCGTTGTGACAGGAAATCAGCCCCAGCATTTT
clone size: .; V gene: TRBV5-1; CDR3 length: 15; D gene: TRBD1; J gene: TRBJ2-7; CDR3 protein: CASSVPGQGAYEQYF; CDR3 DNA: TGCGCCAGCAGCGTACCGGGACAGGGGGCCTACGAGCAGTACTTC
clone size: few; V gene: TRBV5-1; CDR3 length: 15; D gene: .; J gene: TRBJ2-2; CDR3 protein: CASSFTTVNSGELFF; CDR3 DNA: TGCGCCAGCAGCTTTACAACAGTTAACTCCGGGGAGCTGTTTTTT
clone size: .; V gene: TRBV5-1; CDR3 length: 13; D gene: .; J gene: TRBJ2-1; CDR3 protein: CASSQDRNNEQFF; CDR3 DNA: TGCGCCAGCAGCCAGGACAGAAACAATGAGCAGTTCTTC
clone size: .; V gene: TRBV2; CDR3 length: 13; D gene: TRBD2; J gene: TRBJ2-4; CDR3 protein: CASSLAGGNIQYF; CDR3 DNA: TGTGCCAGCAGCCTAGCGGGGGGAAACATTCAGTACTTC
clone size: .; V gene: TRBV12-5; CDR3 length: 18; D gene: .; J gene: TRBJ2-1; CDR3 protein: CASGLVPDGRGPYNGQFF; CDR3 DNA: TGTGCTAGTGGTTTGGTACCGGACGGCAGGGGTCCTTACAATGGGCAGTTCTTC
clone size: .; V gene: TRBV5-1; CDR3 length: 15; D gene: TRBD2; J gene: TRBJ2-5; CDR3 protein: CASSDQLASQETQYF; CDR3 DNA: TGCGCCAGCAGCGACCAACTAGCGTCCCAAGAGACCCAGTACTTC
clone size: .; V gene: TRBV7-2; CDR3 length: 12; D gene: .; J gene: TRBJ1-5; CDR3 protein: CASSPPAGAQHF; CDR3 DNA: TGTGCCAGCAGCCCCCCAGCAGGGGCCCAGCATTTT
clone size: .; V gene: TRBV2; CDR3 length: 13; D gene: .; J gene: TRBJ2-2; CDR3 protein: CASSEWGRGELFF; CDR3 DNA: TGTGCCAGCAGTGAATGGGGGCGCGGGGAGCTGTTTTTT
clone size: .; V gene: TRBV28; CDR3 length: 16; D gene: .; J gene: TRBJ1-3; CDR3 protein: CASSSGQGLSGNTIYF; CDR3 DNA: TGTGCCAGCAGTTCCGGGCAGGGACTCTCTGGAAACACCATATATTTT
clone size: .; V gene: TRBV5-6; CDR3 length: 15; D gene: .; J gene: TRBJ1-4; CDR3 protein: CASSLYVGANEKLFF; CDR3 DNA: TGTGCCAGCAGCTTGTATGTGGGGGCGAATGAAAAACTGTTTTTT
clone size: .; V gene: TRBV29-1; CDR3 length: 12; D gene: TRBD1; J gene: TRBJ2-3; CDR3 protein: CSGGTGTDTQYF; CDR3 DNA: TGCAGCGGAGGGACAGGAACAGATACGCAGTATTTT
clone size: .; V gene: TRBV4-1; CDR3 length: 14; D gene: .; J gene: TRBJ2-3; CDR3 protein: CASSPPGPTDTQYF; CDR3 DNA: TGCGCCAGCAGCCCCCCAGGGCCCACAGATACGCAGTATTTT
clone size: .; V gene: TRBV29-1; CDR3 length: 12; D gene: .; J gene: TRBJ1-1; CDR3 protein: CSARGENTEAFF; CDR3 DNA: TGCAGCGCACGGGGGGAGAACACTGAAGCTTTCTTT
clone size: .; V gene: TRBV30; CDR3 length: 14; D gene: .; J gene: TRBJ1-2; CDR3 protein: CAWTYDSRDYGYTF; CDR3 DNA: TGTGCCTGGACCTATGACAGCAGGGACTATGGCTACACCTTC
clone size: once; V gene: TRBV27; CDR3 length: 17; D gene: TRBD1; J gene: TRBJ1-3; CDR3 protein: CASRVDRKFVYGNTIYF; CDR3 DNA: TGTGCCAGCAGGGTGGACAGGAAGTTTGTTTATGGAAACACCATATATTTT
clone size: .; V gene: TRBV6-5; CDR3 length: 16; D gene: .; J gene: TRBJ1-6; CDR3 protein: CASSYSGGHMNSPLHF; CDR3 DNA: TGTGCCAGCAGTTACAGTGGAGGGCATATGAATTCACCCCTCCACTTT
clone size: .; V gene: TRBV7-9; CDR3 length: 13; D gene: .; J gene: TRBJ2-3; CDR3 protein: CASSPTITDTQYF; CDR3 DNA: TGTGCCAGCAGCCCTACCATCACAGATACGCAGTATTTT
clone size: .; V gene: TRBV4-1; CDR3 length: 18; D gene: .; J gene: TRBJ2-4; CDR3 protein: CASSHLGAGTTGIGIQYF; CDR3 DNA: TGCGCCAGCAGCCACTTAGGAGCTGGGACGACAGGTATAGGCATTCAGTACTTC
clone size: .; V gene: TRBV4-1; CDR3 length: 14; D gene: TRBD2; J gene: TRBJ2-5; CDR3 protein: CASSQGSGGETQYF; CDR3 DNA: TGCGCCAGCAGCCAAGGCTCGGGGGGGGAGACCCAGTACTTC
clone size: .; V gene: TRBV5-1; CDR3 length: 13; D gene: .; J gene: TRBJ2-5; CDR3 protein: CASSTGSKETQYF; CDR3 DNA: TGCGCCAGCAGCACCGGGAGCAAAGAGACCCAGTACTTC
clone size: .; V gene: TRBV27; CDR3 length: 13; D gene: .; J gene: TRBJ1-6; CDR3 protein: CASSLYTYSPLHF; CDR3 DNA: TGTGCCAGCAGTTTATATACCTACTCACCCCTCCACTTT
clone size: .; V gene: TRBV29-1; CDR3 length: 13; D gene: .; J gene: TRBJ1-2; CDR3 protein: CSVGWGGVEGYTF; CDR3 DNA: TGCAGCGTGGGGTGGGGGGGGGTGGAGGGCTACACCTTC
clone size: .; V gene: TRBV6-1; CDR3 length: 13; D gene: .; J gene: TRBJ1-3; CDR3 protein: CASTRTSGNTIYF; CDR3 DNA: TGTGCCAGCACCAGGACTTCTGGAAACACCATATATTTT
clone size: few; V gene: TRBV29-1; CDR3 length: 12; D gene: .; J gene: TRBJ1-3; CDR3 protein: CSVRGSRNTIYF; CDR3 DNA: TGCAGCGTTCGGGGGAGTAGAAACACCATATATTTT
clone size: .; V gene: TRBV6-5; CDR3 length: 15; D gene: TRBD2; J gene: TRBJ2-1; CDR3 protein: CASSKTSGDYNEQFF; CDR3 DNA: TGTGCCAGCAGTAAGACTAGCGGGGACTACAATGAGCAGTTCTTC
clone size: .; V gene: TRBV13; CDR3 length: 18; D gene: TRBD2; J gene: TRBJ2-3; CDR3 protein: CASSLGDYLAGGTDTQYF; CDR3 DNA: TGTGCCAGCAGCTTAGGGGACTACTTAGCGGGGGGGACAGATACGCAGTATTTT
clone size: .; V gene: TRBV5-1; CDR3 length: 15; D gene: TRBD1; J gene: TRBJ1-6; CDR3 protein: CASSPGQEPNSPLHF; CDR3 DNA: TGCGCCAGCAGCCCCGGACAGGAACCTAATTCACCCCTCCACTTT
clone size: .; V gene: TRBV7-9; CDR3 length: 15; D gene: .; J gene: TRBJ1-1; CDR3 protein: CASSQAGHEGTEAFF; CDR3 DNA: TGTGCCAGCAGCCAGGCTGGGCATGAGGGCACTGAAGCTTTCTTT
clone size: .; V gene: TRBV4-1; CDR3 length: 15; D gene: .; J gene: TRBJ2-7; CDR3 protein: CASSQDRKGGYEQYF; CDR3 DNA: TGCGCCAGCAGCCAAGATAGGAAGGGGGGGTACGAGCAGTACTTC
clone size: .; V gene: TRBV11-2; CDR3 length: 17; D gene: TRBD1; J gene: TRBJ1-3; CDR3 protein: CASSPRPSGQGTDTIYF; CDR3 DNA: TGTGCCAGCAGTCCTAGACCCTCGGGACAGGGTACGGACACCATATATTTT
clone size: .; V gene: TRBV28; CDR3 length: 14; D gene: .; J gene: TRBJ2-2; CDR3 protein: CASIPGQSSGELFF; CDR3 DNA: TGTGCCAGCATCCCCGGACAGTCCTCCGGGGAGCTGTTTTTT
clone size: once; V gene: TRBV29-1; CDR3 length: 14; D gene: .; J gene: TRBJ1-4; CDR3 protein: CSVAGSATNEKLFF; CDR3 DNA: TGCAGCGTTGCGGGGTCGGCAACTAATGAAAAACTGTTTTTT
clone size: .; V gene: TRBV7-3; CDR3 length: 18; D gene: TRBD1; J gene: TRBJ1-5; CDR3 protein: CASSSHYTGVESNQPQHF; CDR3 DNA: TGTGCCAGCAGCTCCCATTACACAGGGGTTGAAAGCAATCAGCCCCAGCATTTT